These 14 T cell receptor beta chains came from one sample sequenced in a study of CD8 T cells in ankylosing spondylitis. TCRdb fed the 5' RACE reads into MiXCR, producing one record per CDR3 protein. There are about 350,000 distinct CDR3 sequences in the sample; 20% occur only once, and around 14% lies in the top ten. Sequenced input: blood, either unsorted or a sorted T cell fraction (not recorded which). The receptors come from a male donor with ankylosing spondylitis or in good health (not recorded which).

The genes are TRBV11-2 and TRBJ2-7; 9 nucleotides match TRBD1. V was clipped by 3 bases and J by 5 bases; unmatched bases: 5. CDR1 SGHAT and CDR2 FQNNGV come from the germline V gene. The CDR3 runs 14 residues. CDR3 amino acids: CASSFGTGRHEQYF. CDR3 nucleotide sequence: TGTGCCAGCAGCTTTGGGACAGGGAGGCACGAGCAGTACTTC.

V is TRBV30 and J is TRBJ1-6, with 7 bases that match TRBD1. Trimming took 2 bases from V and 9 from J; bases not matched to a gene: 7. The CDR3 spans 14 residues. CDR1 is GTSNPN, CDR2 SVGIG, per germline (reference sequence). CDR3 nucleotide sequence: TGTGCCTGGAGTACCCCGACAGGGTTTTCACCCCTCCACTTT. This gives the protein CAWSTPTGFSPLHF.

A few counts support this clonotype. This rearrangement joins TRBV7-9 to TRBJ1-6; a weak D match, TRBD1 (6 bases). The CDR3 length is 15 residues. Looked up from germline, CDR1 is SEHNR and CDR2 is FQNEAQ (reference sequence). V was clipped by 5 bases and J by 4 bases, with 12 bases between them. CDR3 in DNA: TGTGCCAGCAGCCCCCCGGGACAATATAATTCACCCCTCCACTTT. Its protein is CASSPPGQYNSPLHF.

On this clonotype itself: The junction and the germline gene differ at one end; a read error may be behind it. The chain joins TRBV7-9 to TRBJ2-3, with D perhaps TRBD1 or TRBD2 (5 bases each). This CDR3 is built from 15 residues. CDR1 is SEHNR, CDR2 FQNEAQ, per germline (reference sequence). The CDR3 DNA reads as TGTGCCAGCAGCTTATTTCAGCGGCAGACAGATACTCAGTATTTT. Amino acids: CASSLFQRQTDTQYF. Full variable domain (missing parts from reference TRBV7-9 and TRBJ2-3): DTGVSQNPRHKITKRGQNVTFRCDPISEHNRLYWYRQTLGQGPEFLTYFQNEAQLEKSRLLSDRFSAERPKGSFSTLEIQRTEQGDSAMYLCASSLFQRQTDTQYFGPGTRLTVL.

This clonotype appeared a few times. CDR3 sequence (DNA): TGTGCCAGCAGTCCCCTGGCGGGGGACGAGCAGTACTTC. This encodes CASSPLAGDEQYF. The chain combines TRBV12-3 or TRBV12-4 with TRBJ2-7, with 7 bases that match TRBD2. The junction had 6 bases not matched to a gene; V was cut back by 5 bases and J by 5 bases. This CDR3 is 13 amino acids long.

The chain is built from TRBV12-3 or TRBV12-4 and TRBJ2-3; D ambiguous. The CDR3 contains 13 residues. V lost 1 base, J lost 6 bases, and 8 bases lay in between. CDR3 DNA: TGTGCCAGCAGTTTAGTACAGTCTGATACGCAGTATTTT. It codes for CASSLVQSDTQYF.

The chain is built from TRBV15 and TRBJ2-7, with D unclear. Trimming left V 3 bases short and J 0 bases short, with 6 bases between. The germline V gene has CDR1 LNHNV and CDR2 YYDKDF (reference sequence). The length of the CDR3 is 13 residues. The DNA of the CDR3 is TGTGCCACCAGCAGTCTCCACTCCTACGAGCAGTACTTC. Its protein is CATSSLHSYEQYF.

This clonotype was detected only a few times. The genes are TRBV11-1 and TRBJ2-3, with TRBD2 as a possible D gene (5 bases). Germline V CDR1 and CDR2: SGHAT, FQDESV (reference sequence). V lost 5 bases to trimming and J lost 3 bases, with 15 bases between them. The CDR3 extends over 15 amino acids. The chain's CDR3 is CASSHFALATDTQYF. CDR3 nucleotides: TGTGCCAGCAGCCACTTCGCTCTAGCAACAGATACGCAGTATTTT.

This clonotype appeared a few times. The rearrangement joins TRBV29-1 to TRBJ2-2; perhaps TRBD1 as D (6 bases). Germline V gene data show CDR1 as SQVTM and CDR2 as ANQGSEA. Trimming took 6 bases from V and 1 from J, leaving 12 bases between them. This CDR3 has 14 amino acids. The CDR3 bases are TGCAGCGTCCTAGACAGGAAGAACACCGGGGAGCTGTTTTTT. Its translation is CSVLDRKNTGELFF.

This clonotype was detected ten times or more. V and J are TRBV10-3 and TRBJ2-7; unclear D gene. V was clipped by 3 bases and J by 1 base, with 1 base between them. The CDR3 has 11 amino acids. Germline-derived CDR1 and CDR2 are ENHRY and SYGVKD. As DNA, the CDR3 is TGTGCCATCAGTGATTCCTACGAGCAGTACTTC. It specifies CAISDSYEQYF.

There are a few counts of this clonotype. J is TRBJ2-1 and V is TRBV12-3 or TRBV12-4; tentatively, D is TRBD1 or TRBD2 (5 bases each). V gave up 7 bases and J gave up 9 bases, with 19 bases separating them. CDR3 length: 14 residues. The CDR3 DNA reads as TGTGCCAGCACCCTCGGGACGGCTCAGGGTGAGCAGTTCTTC. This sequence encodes CASTLGTAQGEQFF.

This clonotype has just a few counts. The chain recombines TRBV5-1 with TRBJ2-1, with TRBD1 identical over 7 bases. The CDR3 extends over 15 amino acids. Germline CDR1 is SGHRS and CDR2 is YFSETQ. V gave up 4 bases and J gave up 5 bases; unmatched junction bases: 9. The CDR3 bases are TGCGCCAGCAGCCTAACCGGGACAGATGACAATGAGCAGTTCTTC. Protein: CASSLTGTDDNEQFF.

CDR3 sequence (DNA): TGTGCCAGCAGCGTAGACGGTCTAGCCTATGAGAGGGGAGAGACCCAGTACTTC. The encoded protein is CASSVDGLAYERGETQYF. The V call is TRBV9, the J call TRBJ2-5; possibly TRBD1 or TRBD2 for D (5 bases each). Germline V CDR1 and CDR2: SGDLS, YYNGEE. The CDR3 is 18 amino acids. Trimming cost V 0 bases and J 4 bases, with 22 bases left between them.

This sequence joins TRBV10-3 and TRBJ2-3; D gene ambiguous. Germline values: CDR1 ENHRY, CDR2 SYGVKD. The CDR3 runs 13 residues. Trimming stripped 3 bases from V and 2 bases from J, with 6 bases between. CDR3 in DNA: TGTGCCATCAGTGACGTCCTCACAGATACGCAGTATTTT. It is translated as CAISDVLTDTQYF.